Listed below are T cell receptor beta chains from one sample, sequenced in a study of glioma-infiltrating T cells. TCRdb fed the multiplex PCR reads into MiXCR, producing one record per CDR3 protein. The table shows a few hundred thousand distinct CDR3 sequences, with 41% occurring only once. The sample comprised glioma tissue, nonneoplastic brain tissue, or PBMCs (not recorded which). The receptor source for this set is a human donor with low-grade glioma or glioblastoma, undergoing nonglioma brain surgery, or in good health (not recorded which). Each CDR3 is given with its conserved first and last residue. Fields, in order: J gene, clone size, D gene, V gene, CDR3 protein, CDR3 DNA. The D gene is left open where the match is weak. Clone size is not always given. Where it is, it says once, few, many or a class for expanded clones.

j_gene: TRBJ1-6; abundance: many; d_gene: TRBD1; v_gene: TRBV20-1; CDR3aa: CSARRQGRNSPLHF; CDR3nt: TGCAGTGCTAGAAGACAGGGTCGAAATTCACCCCTCCACTTT
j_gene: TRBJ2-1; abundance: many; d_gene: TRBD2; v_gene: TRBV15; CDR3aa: CATSAGTSGRARDEQFF; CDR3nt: TGTGCCACCAGCGCCGGGACTAGCGGGAGGGCCCGTGATGAGCAGTTCTTC
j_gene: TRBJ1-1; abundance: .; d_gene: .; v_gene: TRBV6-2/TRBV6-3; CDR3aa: CASSKTGLITEAFF; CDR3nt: TGTGCCAGCAGCAAAACAGGGCTGATCACTGAAGCTTTCTTT
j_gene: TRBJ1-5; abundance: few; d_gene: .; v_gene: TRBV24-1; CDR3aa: CATSDSKVYSNQPQHF; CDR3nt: TGTGCCACCAGTGATTCCAAGGTTTATAGCAATCAGCCCCAGCATTTT
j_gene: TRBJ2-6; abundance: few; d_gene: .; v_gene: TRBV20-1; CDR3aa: CSATDNSGANVLTF; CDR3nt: TGCAGTGCTACGGATAACTCTGGGGCCAACGTCCTGACTTTC
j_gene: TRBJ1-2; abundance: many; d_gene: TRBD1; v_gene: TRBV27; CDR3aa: CASSLYRGEGYTF; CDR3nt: TGTGCCAGCAGTTTATACAGGGGAGAGGGCTACACCTTC
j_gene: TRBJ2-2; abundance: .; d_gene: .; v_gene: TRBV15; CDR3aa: CATSTRAEEELFF; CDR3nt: TGTGCCACCAGCACCCGGGCGGAAGAGGAGCTGTTTTTT
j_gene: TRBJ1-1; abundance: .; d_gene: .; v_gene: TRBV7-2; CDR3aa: CASSFGRDGVYTEAFF; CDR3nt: TGTGCCAGCAGCTTTGGACGAGACGGAGTTTACACTGAAGCTTTCTTT
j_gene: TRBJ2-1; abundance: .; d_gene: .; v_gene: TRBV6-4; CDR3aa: CASSDSAGYNEQFF; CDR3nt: TGTGCCAGCAGTGACTCTGCGGGCTACAATGAGCAGTTCTTC
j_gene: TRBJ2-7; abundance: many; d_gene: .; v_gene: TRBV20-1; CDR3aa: CSASGPPRAYEQYF; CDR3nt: TGCAGTGCTAGCGGACCCCCGAGGGCCTACGAGCAGTACTTC
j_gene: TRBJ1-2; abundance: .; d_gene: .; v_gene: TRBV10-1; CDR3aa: CASSDGQHYGYTF; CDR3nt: TGCGCCAGCAGTGACGGACAGCACTATGGCTACACCTTC
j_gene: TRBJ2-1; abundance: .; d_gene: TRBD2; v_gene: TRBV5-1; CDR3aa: CASSYLELAPTEQFF; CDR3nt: TGCGCCAGCAGCTATTTAGAACTAGCGCCAACCGAGCAGTTCTTC
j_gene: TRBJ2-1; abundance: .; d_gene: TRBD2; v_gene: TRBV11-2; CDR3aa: CASSGVAGTYNEQFF; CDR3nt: TGTGCCAGCTCTGGGGTAGCGGGGACCTACAATGAGCAGTTCTTC
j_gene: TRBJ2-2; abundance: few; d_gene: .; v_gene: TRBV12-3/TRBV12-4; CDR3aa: CASSSRWDGPDTGELFF; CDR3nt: TGTGCCAGCAGTTCCCGCTGGGACGGCCCGGACACCGGGGAGCTGTTTTTT
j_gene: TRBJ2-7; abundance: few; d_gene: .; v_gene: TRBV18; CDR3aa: CASSPPGGLKDEQYF; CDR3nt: TGTGCCAGCTCACCACCGGGCGGTCTAAAGGACGAGCAGTACTTC
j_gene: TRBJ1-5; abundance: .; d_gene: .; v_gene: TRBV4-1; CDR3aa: CASSQDSRGQPQHF; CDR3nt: TGCGCCAGCAGCCAAGATTCGCGAGGTCAGCCCCAGCATTTT
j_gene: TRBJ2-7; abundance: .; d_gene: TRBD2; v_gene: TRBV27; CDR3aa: CASSVVAGGANNEQYF; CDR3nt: TGTGCCAGCAGCGTCGTAGCGGGAGGGGCTAACAACGAGCAGTACTTC
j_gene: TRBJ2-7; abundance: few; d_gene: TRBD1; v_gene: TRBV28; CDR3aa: CASSRPRTGSYEQYF; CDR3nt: TGTGCCAGCAGTCGACCGAGGACAGGGAGTTACGAGCAGTACTTC
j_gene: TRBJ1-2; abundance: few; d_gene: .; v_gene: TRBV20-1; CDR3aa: CSAPKKTVGYGYTF; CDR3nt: TGCAGTGCTCCAAAAAAGACAGTGGGTTATGGCTACACCTTC
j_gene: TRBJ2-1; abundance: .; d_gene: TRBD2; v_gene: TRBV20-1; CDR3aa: CSARSPPLSGRWSEQFF; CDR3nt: TGCAGTGCTAGAAGTCCTCCTCTTAGCGGGAGGTGGAGTGAGCAGTTCTTC
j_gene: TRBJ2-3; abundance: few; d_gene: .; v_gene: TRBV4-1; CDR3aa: CASSQGGGKGTDTQYF; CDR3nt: TGCGCCAGCAGCCAGGGGGGGGGCAAGGGCACAGATACGCAGTATTTT
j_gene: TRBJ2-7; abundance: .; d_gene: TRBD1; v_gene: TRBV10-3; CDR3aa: CAISLRDSYEQYF; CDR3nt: TGTGCCATCAGTCTCCGGGACAGCTACGAGCAGTACTTC
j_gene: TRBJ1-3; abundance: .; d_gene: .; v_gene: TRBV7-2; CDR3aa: CASTPRGSGNTIYF; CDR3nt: TGTGCCAGCACCCCACGGGGCTCTGGAAACACCATATATTTT
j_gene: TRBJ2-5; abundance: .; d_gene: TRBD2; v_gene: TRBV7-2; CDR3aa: CASSLAGTSGSKRYF; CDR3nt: TGTGCCAGCAGCTTAGCCGGGACTAGCGGGAGTAAACGGTACTTC
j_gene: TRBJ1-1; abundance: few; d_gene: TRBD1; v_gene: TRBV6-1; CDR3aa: CASRQTGGEALF; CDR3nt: TGTGCCAGCAGACAGACAGGGGGTGAAGCTTTGTTT
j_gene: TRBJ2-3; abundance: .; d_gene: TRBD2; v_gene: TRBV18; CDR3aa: CASSTPGLPSGIDTQYF; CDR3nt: TGTGCCAGCTCAACACCGGGGTTACCTAGCGGGATAGATACGCAGTATTTT
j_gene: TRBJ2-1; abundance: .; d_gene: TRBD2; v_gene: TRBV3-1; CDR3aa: CASSQRLASSYNEQFF; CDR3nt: TGTGCCAGCAGCCAGAGACTAGCGAGCTCCTACAATGAGCAGTTCTTC
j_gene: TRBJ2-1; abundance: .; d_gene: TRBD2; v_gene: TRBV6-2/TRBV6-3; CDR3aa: CATLLGLAGVWNEQFF; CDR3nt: TGTGCCACCTTACTCGGACTAGCGGGAGTCTGGAATGAGCAGTTCTTC
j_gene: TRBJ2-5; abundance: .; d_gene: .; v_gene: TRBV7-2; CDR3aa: CASSFSREETQYF; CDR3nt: TGTGCCAGCAGCTTTTCTCGGGAAGAGACCCAGTACTTC
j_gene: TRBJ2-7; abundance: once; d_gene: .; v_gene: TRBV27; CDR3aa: CASSDDGGSYEQYF; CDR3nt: TGTGCCAGCAGTGACGACGGGGGCAGCTACGAGCAGTACTTC
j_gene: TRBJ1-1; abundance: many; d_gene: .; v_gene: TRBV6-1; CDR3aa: CASSRALDNTEAFF; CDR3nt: TGTGCCAGCAGTCGAGCCCTCGACAACACTGAAGCTTTCTTT
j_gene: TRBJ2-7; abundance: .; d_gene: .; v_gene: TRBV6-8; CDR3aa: CASSQPDRLWAGEAYEQYF; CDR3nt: TGTGCCAGCAGTCAACCCGACAGGCTGTGGGCGGGAGAGGCCTACGAGCAGTACTTC
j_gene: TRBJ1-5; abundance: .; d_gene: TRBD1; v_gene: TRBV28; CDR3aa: CASSSPGTANQPQHF; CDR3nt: TGTGCCAGCAGTTCGCCCGGGACAGCAAATCAGCCCCAGCATTTT
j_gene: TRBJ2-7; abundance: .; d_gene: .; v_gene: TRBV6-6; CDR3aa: CARRNGLAASYEQYF; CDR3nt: TGTGCCAGAAGAAATGGGTTAGCCGCTTCCTACGAGCAGTACTTC
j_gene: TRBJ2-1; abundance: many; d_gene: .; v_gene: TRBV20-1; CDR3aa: CSASRESNEQFF; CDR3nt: TGCAGTGCTAGTCGGGAGAGTAATGAGCAGTTCTTC
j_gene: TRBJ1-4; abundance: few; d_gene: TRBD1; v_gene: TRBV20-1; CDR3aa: CSARDLTGGGEKLFF; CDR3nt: TGCAGTGCTAGAGATCTCACAGGGGGGGGTGAAAAACTGTTTTTT
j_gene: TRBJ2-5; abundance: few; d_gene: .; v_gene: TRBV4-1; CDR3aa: CASSQDILNGNQETQYF; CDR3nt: TGCGCCAGCAGCCAAGATATCCTTAATGGGAACCAAGAGACCCAGTACTTC
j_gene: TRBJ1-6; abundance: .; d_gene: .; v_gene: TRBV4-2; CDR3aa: CASSEDQAVNSPLHF; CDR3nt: TGTGCCAGCAGCGAAGATCAGGCCGTCAATTCACCCCTCCACTTT
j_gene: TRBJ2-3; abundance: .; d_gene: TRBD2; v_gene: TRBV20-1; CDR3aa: CSARDGGRGTDTQYF; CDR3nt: TGCAGTGCTAGAGATGGCGGGAGGGGCACAGATACGCAGTATTTT
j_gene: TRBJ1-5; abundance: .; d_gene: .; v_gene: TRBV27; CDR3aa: CASSLQGGGGNQTKHF; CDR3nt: TGTGCCAGCAGTTTACAGGGAGGTGGGGGCAATCAGACCAAGCATTTT
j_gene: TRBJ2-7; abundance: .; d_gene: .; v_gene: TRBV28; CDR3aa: CASSLYIYEQYF; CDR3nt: TGTGCCAGCAGTTTATATATTTACGAGCAGTACTTC
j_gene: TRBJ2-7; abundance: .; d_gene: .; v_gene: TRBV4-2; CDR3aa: CASSQSRGGRSYEQYF; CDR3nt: TGTGCCAGCAGCCAGTCCCGTGGCGGCCGCTCCTACGAGCAGTACTTC